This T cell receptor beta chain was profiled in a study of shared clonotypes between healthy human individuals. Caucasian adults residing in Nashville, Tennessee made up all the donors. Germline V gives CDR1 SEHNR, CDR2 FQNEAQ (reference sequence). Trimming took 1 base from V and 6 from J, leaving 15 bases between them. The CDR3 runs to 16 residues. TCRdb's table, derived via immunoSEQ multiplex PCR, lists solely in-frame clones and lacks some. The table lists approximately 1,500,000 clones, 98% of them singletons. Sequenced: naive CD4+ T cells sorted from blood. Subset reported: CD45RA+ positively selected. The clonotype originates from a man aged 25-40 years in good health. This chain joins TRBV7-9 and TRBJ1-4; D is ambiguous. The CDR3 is CASSLVIPAPYEKLFF. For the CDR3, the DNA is TGTGCCAGCAGCTTAGTGATCCCGGCGCCCTATGAAAAACTGTTTTTT.